This T cell receptor (beta chain) was obtained from a study of T cell responses to AZD1222 COVID-19 vaccine (dated by TCRdb to about 2021). Some background on the complete study: AZD1222 recipients whose second dose came at about 4 weeks and those whose second dose came at about 12 weeks were combined into one group, since spike-specific TCR depth and breadth did not differ between the two schedules. Trial participants were enrolled by age into 18-55, 56-69 and 70-plus year subgroups, with roughly 150, 30 and 60 TCR-sequenced participants respectively. A total of just over 230 trial participants underwent TCR sequencing, of whom nearly 210 had received two doses of AZD1222 and about 25 had received two doses of the MenACWY control vaccine.

CDR1 KGHSH and CDR2 LQKENI were looked up in the germline V gene. The trim is 2 bases for V and 6 bases for J, with a gap of 10 bases between the germline ends. Taken from cysteine to phenylalanine, the CDR3 has 14 residues. The DNA shown is the 42-base CDR3, in frame from base 1. The CDR3 regions of human TCRbeta chains were subjected to immunosequencing. The authors' pipeline ran thus. TCRs in the repertoires were compared against a reference library of SARS-CoV-2-specific TCRs that had been generated with the MIRA antigen-specificity platform. Breadth meant the fraction of unique TCRs that were SARS-CoV-2-associated, whereas depth meant the fraction of total T cells that were SARS-CoV-2-associated. Using the MIRA data, each spike-specific TCR was mapped to the spike region that the TCR reacts to and placed in a CD4 or CD8 class. Log10-transformed breadth and depth values were compared by one-way ANOVA with Sidak's multiple comparisons tests. TCRdb stores this immuneACCESS table with in-frame sequences only. Part of the clones is absent; in the studies checked, under half of the shortfall reflects unresolved V genes, and no reason is known for the rest. The V and J calls and clone size are taken from that table; D and trimming were inferred from the DNA. This sample lists fewer than 200,000 clones; around 94% were detected once. The biggest ten clones account for around 9.3% of the sample.

General conclusions and limits of the study: Conclusions about previously exposed vaccinees are limited, since just a handful of AZD1222 recipients were seropositive for SARS-CoV-2 at baseline. Vaccine-associated CD4 TCRs spanned the whole spike protein, with dominant responses in regions 160-218 and 743-854. The 56-69-year group was small, and its depth increase did not reach significance, likely because of low power. Because no day 14 peak-response samples were available, repertoires were characterized only after the peak T cell response. A significant rise in spike-specific TCR breadth and depth was observed after two AZD1222 doses relative to day 0 and relative to MenACWY recipients. Reportedly, almost half of the unique spike-specific TCRs recognized epitopes lying outside the regions that are mutated in the B.1.351 and B.1.1.7 variants. Participants were mostly white British and included more females than males, and it was suggested by the authors that clonal diversity may have been underestimated.

The time point label, as the study defines it: baseline before first vaccination. Vaccinee samples were obtained from the UK trials COV001 and COV002, which included a single-blind randomized controlled phase 2/3 trial of AZD1222 (ChAdOx1 nCoV-19) in healthy adults. Trial participant PBMC samples were collected at day 0 and day 28 after the second dose for TCRbeta chain sequencing. In regard to this clone: The antigen it binds to is not known. The record has no base qualities; no much larger clone is one base away.

This material consisted of peripheral blood, taken on day 0 of AZD1222 vaccination. The sequence was obtained from an adult in good health. This chain is built from TRBV18 and TRBJ2-2; a tentative D match to TRBD2 spans 5 bases. The nucleotide sequence reads as follows: TGTGCCAGCTCACCAAATAAGGGAGCCGGGGAGCTGTTTTTT. This yields the protein CASSPNKGAGELFF.